The source of this T cell receptor beta chain is a study of blood T cells in healthy people across ages. Findings and caveats of the study: CMV status of donors was not determined, possibly confounding expanded clonotype changes. Fewer expanded clones and more diversity marked long-lived versus aged donors. Investigators treated diversity estimates from one million T cells as underestimates. Older age went with lower TCR beta diversity per million T cells, in a roughly linear way.

Regarding this clonotype: The antigen is unknown.

Germline CDR1 and CDR2: SGDLS and YYNGEE. Trimming left V 3 bases short and J 3 bases short, with 12 bases between. The CDR3 length is 14 residues. Through a sample-barcoded 5' primer and a J-beta primer mix, a second PCR was run for roughly 7 to 12 cycles. TCRdb reprocessed the 5' RACE reads via MiXCR and lists one record per CDR3 protein. The sample holds around 1,900,000 distinct CDR3 sequences, about 39% seen once. This receptor was taken from a human donor in good health. This chain links TRBV9 with TRBJ1-1; D unresolved. The sequenced sample consisted of blood. This CDR3 is CASSAGSRDTEAFF. The CDR3 DNA is TGTGCCAGCAGCGCCGGTAGTAGGGACACTGAAGCTTTCTTT.